Listed here are 28 T cell receptor beta chains from one sample, sequenced in a study of control samples from healthy donors and cancer patients. The repertoire was sequenced with immunoSEQ multiplex PCR; TCRdb's copy has only in-frame clones and lacks some. The data show some 150,000 clones, with approximately 91% seen just once and approximately 3% held by the top ten. Sequenced input: blood. The receptors were sampled from a man under 40 in good health.

The chain recombines TRBV19 with TRBJ1-2; D unresolved. The CDR3 is 15 residues long. Per the germline V gene, CDR1 is LNHDA and CDR2 is SQIVND (reference sequence). Trimming pared 1 base from V and 0 bases from J, leaving 9 bases between. CDR3 protein: CASSIVAATNYGYTF. CDR3 nucleotides: TGTGCCAGTAGTATAGTGGCGGCGACTAACTATGGCTACACCTTC. Supplemented by reference TRBV19 and TRBJ1-2, the full variable domain reads DGGITQSPKYLFRKEGQNVTLSCEQNLNHDAMYWYRQDPGQGLRLIYYSQIVNDFQKGDIAEGYSVSREKKESFPLTVTSAQKNPTAFYLCASSIVAATNYGYTFGSGTRLTVV.

The chain employs TRBV10-3 and TRBJ1-1; D possibly corresponds to TRBD1 (6 bases). Germline CDR1 reads ENHRY; CDR2 reads SYGVKD. V was pared by 4 bases and J by 6 bases, with 15 bases between. This CDR3 is built from 14 residues. The CDR3 coding sequence is TGTGCCATCAGTGGGGGGCGACTCAACGCTGAAGCTTTCTTT. It is translated as CAISGGRLNAEAFF.

The chain couples TRBV5-6 to TRBJ1-4, with 11 bases aligning to TRBD1. There are 17 residues in the CDR3. V lost 0 bases and J lost 4; bases outside the gene matches: 5. Germline CDR1 is SGHDT and CDR2 is YYEEEE. For the CDR3, the DNA is TGTGCCAGCAGCTTGGTCGGACAGGGGGCGGATAATGAAAAACTGTTTTTT. It encodes CASSLVGQGADNEKLFF.

The gene calls are TRBV28 and TRBJ1-3, with D unclear. The CDR3 is made up of 15 amino acids. Trimming cost V 5 bases and J 2 bases, with 13 bases left between them. Germline V lookup: CDR1 MDHEN, CDR2 SYDVKM. The CDR3 loop reads CASSLPNSAGNTIYF. CDR3 DNA sequence: TGTGCCAGCAGTCTCCCGAATTCTGCTGGAAACACCATATATTTT.

V and J are TRBV11-2 and TRBJ1-5; 8 bases align to TRBD1. The CDR3 loop spans 16 amino acids. Germline V gene data show CDR1 as SGHAT and CDR2 as FQNNGV. Losses at the gene ends were 5 bases for V and 0 bases for J; bases not matched to a gene: 6. The CDR3 nucleotides read TGTGCCAGCAGCCTGGACAGGGCGATTAGCAATCAGCCCCAGCATTTT. This translates into CASSLDRAISNQPQHF. The full variable domain, with the rest looked up from reference TRBV11-2 and TRBJ1-5, is EAGVAQSPRYKIIEKRQSVAFWCNPISGHATLYWYQQILGQGPKLLIQFQNNGVVDDSQLPKDRFSAERLKGVDSTLKIQPAKLEDSAVYLCASSLDRAISNQPQHFGDGTRLSIL.

The chain uses TRBV5-4 and TRBJ2-7; no reliable D call. V shed 3 bases and J shed 1 base, with 8 bases lying between them. The CDR3 has 13 amino acids. CDR1 and CDR2 (germline): SGHNT, YYREEE (reference sequence). CDR3: CASSSRSSYEQYF. CDR3 DNA: TGTGCCAGCAGCTCCCGATCTTCCTACGAGCAGTACTTC.

The chain joins TRBV20-1 to TRBJ1-3, with a tentative D call TRBD1 (5 bases). The germline V and J ends were trimmed by 7 bases and 4 bases, with 8 bases remaining between them. The germline V gene encodes CDR1 DFQATT and CDR2 SNEGSKA (reference sequence). The CDR3 is 11 residues long. CDR3 amino acids: CSVGAGNTIYF. The CDR3 DNA is TGCAGTGTAGGGGCCGGAAACACCATATATTTT.

The chain links TRBV28 to TRBJ2-1; D is unclear. The CDR3 length is 12 residues. The germline CDR1 and CDR2 sequences are MDHEN and SYDVKM. Between the trimmed V and J ends, which lost 2 bases and 10 bases, there was a span of 9 bases. CDR3 amino acids: CASSLEAREQFF. The CDR3 DNA reads as TGTGCCAGCAGTTTAGAGGCACGGGAGCAGTTCTTC. Combining the CDR3 with reference TRBV28 and TRBJ2-1 gives the whole variable domain DVKVTQSSRYLVKRTGEKVFLECVQDMDHENMFWYRQDPGLGLRLIYFSYDVKMKEKGDIPEGYSVSREKKERFSLILESASTNQTSMYLCASSLEAREQFFGPGTRLTVL.

The sample holds one count of this clone. This sequence joins TRBV6-2 or TRBV6-3 and TRBJ2-7; D ambiguous. The CDR3 totals 11 residues. The V end was cut by 5 bases, the J end by 2 bases, with 4 bases between. CDR1 and CDR2 from the germline V gene are MNHEY and SVGEGT. This CDR3 is CASSRPYEQYF. The CDR3 region has the DNA TGTGCCAGCAGTCGGCCCTACGAGCAGTACTTC.

DNA of the CDR3: TGTGCCAGCAGTTACTCCTGGGGACAGAACTATGGCTACACCTTC. Encoded protein: CASSYSWGQNYGYTF. This rearrangement joins TRBV6-5 to TRBJ1-2, with 7 bases lining up with TRBD1. The CDR3 is 15 amino acids. J lost 2 bases, V lost 0 bases, and 3 bases had no gene match. Per the germline V gene, CDR1 is MNHEY and CDR2 is SVGAGI.

This sequence joins TRBV30 and TRBJ1-2; tentative D call: TRBD1 (6 bases). This CDR3 spans 14 amino acids. Trimming cost V 0 bases and J 0 bases, with 8 bases left between them. Per the germline V gene, CDR1 is GTSNPN and CDR2 is SVGIG (reference sequence). This CDR3 is CAWSVGQTNYGYTF. Written as DNA, the CDR3 is TGTGCCTGGAGTGTGGGACAAACTAACTATGGCTACACCTTC.

The genes are TRBV5-6 and TRBJ1-6; D is perhaps TRBD1 (6 bases). This CDR3 is built from 15 residues. In germline, CDR1 is SGHDT, CDR2 YYEEEE. Trimming pared 0 bases from V and 7 bases from J, leaving 11 bases between. The CDR3 spells CASSLGAQGNSPLHF. CDR3 coding DNA: TGTGCCAGCAGCTTGGGGGCCCAGGGGAATTCACCCCTCCACTTT.

This clone was seen a single time. This sample includes further DNA sequences coding for the same CDR3. The chain joins TRBV7-2 to TRBJ2-1; possibly TRBD1 or TRBD2 for D (5 bases each). Germline CDR1 is SGHTA and CDR2 is FQGNSA. Trimming stripped 2 bases from V and 9 bases from J, with 11 bases between. This CDR3 has 13 residues. Here the CDR3 DNA reads TGTGCCAGCAGCTTAAGGAGAGGGGTTGAGCAGTTCTTC. Its translation is CASSLRRGVEQFF.

The chain uses TRBV10-3 and TRBJ1-4; 10 nucleotides align to TRBD1. Germline CDR1 is ENHRY and CDR2 is SYGVKD. Trimming removed 5 bases from V and 7 bases from J; junction bases left unmatched: 16. This CDR3 has 18 amino acids. The CDR3 DNA reads TGTGCCATCAGTACGCCCGGTGGGACAGGGGCCGTGAGTGAAAAACTGTTTTTT. Amino acids: CAISTPGGTGAVSEKLFF.

This clone was seen more than once but under ten times. The chain uses TRBV29-1 and TRBJ1-2; weak D call: TRBD1 (6 bases). Trimming left V 1 base short and J 7 bases short, with 13 bases between. This CDR3 is 13 amino acids long. The germline gives CDR1 SQVTM, CDR2 ANQGSEA. CDR3 residues: CSVEGRGFGGYTF. DNA for the CDR3: TGCAGCGTTGAAGGCAGGGGATTTGGTGGCTACACCTTC.

J is TRBJ1-2 and V is TRBV7-2, with D unclear. Between the trimmed V and J ends, which lost 5 bases and 7 bases, there was a span of 11 bases. CDR3 length equals 12 residues. Looked up from germline, CDR1 is SGHTA and CDR2 is FQGNSA. Here the CDR3 reads CASSPSSTGYTF. CDR3 bases: TGTGCCAGCAGCCCTTCCAGTACTGGCTACACCTTC. The entire variable domain, with the rest obtained from reference TRBV7-2 and TRBJ1-2, is as follows: GAGVSQSPSNKVTEKGKDVELRCDPISGHTALYWYRQSLGQGLEFLIYFQGNSAPDKSGLPSDRFSAERTGGSVSTLTIQRTQQEDSAVYLCASSPSSTGYTFGSGTRLTVV.

V is TRBV11-2 and J is TRBJ2-1; 9 bases map to TRBD2. Losses at the gene ends were 5 bases for V and 2 bases for J; bases not matched to a gene: 7. CDR3 length: 16 residues. Germline loops: CDR1 SGHAT, CDR2 FQNNGV. CDR3 DNA: TGTGCCAGCAGCCCTCTTCTAGCGGGGACCTACAATGAGCAGTTCTTC. Its protein product is CASSPLLAGTYNEQFF.

This chain uses TRBV6-5 with TRBJ1-6, with TRBD1 as a possible D gene (6 bases). The CDR3 is made up of 15 amino acids. Trimming removed 1 base from V and 8 bases from J, with 12 bases in between. From germline, CDR1 is MNHEY and CDR2 SVGAGI. CDR3 protein: CASSYLSGGHSPLHF. The CDR3 coding sequence is TGTGCCAGCAGTTACTTGTCTGGGGGGCATTCACCCCTCCACTTT.

V usage is TRBV5-1 and J usage is TRBJ1-4; the D is unclear. Trimming left V 1 base short and J 0 bases short, with 4 bases between. Per germline, CDR1 SGHRS and CDR2 YFSETQ. The CDR3 sequence is 14 residues long. CDR3 DNA: TGCGCCAGCAGCTTGTTTACAACTAATGAAAAACTGTTTTTT. Translation gives CASSLFTTNEKLFF.

This chain links TRBV7-9 with TRBJ1-6; maybe TRBD1 (6 bases). Germline V gene lookup returns CDR1 SEHNR and CDR2 FQNEAQ (reference sequence). The germline V and J ends were trimmed by 8 bases and 3 bases, with 17 bases remaining between them. This CDR3 has 16 amino acids. The DNA of the CDR3 is TGTGCCAGCCGACAATATGGGGGCAGCTATAATTCACCCCTCCACTTT. Its translation is CASRQYGGSYNSPLHF.

This sequence joins TRBV27 and TRBJ2-3, with 9 bases lining up with TRBD2. The CDR3 is 16 residues long. The V segment lost 2 bases and the J segment 5 bases; nucleotides outside the gene matches: 8. Germline values: CDR1 MNHEY, CDR2 SMNVEV (reference sequence). CDR3 nucleotides: TGTGCCAGCAGTTTAAGGCGGGGGGGTGCCGGAGATACGCAGTATTTT. It yields the protein CASSLRRGGAGDTQYF.

The chain employs TRBV2 and TRBJ1-6, with D unclear. Deletions cut 2 bases from V and 4 bases from J, with 12 bases between. This CDR3 contains 16 residues. Germline V lookup: CDR1 SNHLY, CDR2 FYNNEI. CDR3 residues: CASSERLSQYNSPLHF. The DNA of the CDR3 is TGTGCCAGCAGTGAAAGGCTAAGCCAGTATAATTCACCCCTCCACTTT.

This chain uses TRBV12-5 with TRBJ2-2; D gene unclear. Trimming removed 1 base at V and 3 bases at J, with 3 bases between. This CDR3 is built from 13 residues. Per germline, CDR1 LGHNT and CDR2 FRNRAP. Here the CDR3 DNA reads TGTGCTAGTGGTTTGGATTACACCGGGGAGCTGTTTTTT. Protein sequence: CASGLDYTGELFF.

The chain recombines TRBV24-1 with TRBJ2-3, with 8 bases identical to TRBD1. The ends lost 4 bases at V and 0 bases at J; junction bases unmatched: 5. In germline, CDR1 is KGHDR, CDR2 SFDVKD. The CDR3 is 16 amino acids. In nucleotides, the CDR3 is TGTGCCACCAGTGACTCCGGACAGGGAAGCACAGATACGCAGTATTTT. Its protein product is CATSDSGQGSTDTQYF.

In its sample, this clone was seen once. The chain links TRBV30 to TRBJ2-7; tentative D call: TRBD1 (6 bases). The CDR3 is 13 amino acids. Germline V gene data show CDR1 as GTSNPN and CDR2 as SVGIG (reference sequence). Trimming pared 0 bases from V and 4 bases from J, leaving 10 bases between. The CDR3: CAWSVQGRYEQYF. DNA of the CDR3: TGTGCCTGGAGTGTACAGGGACGATACGAGCAGTACTTC.

The chain links TRBV6-1 to TRBJ2-3; 10 bases align to TRBD2. Germline-derived CDR1 and CDR2 are MNHNS and SASEGT. V was clipped by 4 bases and J by 0 bases; unmatched bases: 7. The CDR3 has 17 residues. In DNA, the CDR3 is TGTGCCAGCAGTGGGGGACTAGCGTCTTCTAGCACAGATACGCAGTATTTT. Its protein is CASSGGLASSSTDTQYF.

This chain connects TRBV20-1 to TRBJ2-3; 8 bases fit TRBD2. Trimming at V came to 4 bases and at J to 12 bases, leaving 6 bases not matched to a gene. In germline, CDR1 is DFQATT, CDR2 SNEGSKA (reference sequence). CDR3 length: 11 residues. The CDR3 sequence is CSAKGTRPQYF. CDR3 bases: TGCAGTGCTAAGGGGACTAGGCCCCAGTATTTT.

As to this clone: This sample also contains other DNA sequences that code for the same CDR3. This chain uses TRBV27 with TRBJ1-5; D call uncertain. Germline-derived CDR1 and CDR2 are MNHEY and SMNVEV (reference sequence). The V gene lost 3 bases and the J gene lost 0 bases, with 6 bases spanning the gap. The CDR3 extends over 14 amino acids. CDR3 nucleotides: TGTGCCAGCAGTTTCGGCAGTAGCAATCAGCCCCAGCATTTT. Translating gives CASSFGSSNQPQHF.